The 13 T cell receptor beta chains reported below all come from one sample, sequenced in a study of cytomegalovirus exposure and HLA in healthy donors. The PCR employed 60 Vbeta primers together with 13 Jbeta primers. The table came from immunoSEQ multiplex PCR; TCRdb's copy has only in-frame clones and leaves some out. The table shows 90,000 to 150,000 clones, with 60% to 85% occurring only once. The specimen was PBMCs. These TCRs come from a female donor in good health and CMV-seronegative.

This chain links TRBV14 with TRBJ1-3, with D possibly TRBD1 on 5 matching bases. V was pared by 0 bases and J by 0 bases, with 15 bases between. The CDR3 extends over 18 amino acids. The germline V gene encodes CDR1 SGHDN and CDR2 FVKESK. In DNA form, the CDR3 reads TGTGCCAGCAGCCAAGATCGTACGGGACTCCGCTCTGGAAACACCATATATTTT. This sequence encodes CASSQDRTGLRSGNTIYF.

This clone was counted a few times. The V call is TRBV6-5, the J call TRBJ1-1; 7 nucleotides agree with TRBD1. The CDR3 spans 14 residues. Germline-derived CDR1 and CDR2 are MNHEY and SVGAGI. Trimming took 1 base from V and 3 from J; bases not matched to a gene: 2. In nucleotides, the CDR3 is TGTGCCAGCAGTTACTTTCAGGGGGACACTGAAGCTTTCTTT. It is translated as CASSYFQGDTEAFF.

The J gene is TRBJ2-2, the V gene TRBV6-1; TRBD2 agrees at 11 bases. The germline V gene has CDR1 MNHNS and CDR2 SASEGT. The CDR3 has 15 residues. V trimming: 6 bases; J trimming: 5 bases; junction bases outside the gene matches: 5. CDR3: CASRETSGVTGELFF. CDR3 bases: TGTGCCAGCAGGGAGACTAGCGGGGTTACCGGGGAGCTGTTTTTT.

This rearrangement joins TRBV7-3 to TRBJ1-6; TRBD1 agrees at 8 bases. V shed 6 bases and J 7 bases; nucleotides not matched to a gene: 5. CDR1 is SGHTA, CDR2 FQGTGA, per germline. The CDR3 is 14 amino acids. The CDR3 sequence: CASSVGTGNSPLHF. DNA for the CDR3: TGTGCCAGCAGTGTGGGGACAGGCAATTCACCCCTCCACTTT.

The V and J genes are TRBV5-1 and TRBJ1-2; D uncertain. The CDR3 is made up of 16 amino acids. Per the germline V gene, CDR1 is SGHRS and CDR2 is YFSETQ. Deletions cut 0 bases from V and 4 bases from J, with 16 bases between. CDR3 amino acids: CASSLDPAGKGYGYTF. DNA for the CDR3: TGCGCCAGCAGCTTGGATCCGGCGGGGAAGGGCTATGGCTACACCTTC. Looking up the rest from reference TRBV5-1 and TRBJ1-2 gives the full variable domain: KAGVTQTPRYLIKTRGQQVTLSCSPISGHRSVSWYQQTPGQGLQFLFEYFSETQRNKGNFPGRFSGRQFSNSRSEMNVSTLELGDSALYLCASSLDPAGKGYGYTFGSGTRLTVV.

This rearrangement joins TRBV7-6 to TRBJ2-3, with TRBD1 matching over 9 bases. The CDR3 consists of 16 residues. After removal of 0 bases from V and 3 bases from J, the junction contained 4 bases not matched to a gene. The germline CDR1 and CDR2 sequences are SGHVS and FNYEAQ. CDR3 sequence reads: CASSLAGQGWTDTQYF. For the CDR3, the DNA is TGTGCCAGCAGCTTAGCGGGACAGGGTTGGACAGATACGCAGTATTTT.

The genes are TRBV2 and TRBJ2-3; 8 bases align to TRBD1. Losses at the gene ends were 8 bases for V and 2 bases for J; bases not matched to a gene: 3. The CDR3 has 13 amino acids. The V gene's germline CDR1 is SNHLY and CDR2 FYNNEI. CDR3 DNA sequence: TGTGCCAGCGGGCAGGGGGCCACAGATACGCAGTATTTT. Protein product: CASGQGATDTQYF.

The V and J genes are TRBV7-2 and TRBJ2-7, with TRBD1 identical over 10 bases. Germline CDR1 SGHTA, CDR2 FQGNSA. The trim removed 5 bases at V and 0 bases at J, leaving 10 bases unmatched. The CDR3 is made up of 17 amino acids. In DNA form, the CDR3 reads TGTGCCAGCAGCAGCCTTTGGGGACAGGGGACCTCCTACGAGCAGTACTTC. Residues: CASSSLWGQGTSYEQYF.

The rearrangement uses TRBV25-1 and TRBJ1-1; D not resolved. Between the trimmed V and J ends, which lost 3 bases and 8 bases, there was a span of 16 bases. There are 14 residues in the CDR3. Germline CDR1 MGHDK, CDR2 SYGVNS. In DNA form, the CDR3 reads TGTGCCAGCAGTGACCTCGGGGTTAGGGCGGAAGCTTTCTTT. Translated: CASSDLGVRAEAFF.

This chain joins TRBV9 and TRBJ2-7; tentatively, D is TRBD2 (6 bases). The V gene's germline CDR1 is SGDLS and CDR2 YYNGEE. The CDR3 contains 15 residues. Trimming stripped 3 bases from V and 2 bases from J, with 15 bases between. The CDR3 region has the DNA TGTGCCAGCAGCGCCACCGGGACTCAGGCCTACGAGCAGTACTTC. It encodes CASSATGTQAYEQYF.

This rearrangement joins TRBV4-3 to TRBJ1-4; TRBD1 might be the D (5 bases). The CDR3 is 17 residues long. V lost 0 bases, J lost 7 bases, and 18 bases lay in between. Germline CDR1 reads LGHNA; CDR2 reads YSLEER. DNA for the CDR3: TGCGCCAGCAGCCAAGACCTGGAAGCAGGGATTGGTGAAAAACTGTTTTTT. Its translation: CASSQDLEAGIGEKLFF.

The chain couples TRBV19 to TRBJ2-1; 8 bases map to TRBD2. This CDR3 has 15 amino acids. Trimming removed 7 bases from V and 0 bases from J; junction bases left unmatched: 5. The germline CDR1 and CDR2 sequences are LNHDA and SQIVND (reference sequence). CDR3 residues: CASIKAGDSYNEQFF. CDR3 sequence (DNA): TGTGCCAGTATTAAAGCGGGGGACTCCTACAATGAGCAGTTCTTC.

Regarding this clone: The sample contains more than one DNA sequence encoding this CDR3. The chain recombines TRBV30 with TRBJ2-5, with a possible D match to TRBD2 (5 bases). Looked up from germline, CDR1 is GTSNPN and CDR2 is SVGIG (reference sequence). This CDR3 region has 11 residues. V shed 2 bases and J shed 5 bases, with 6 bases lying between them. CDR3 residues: CAWSRGETQYF. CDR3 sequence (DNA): TGTGCCTGGAGTCGGGGTGAGACCCAGTACTTC.